This T cell receptor (beta chain) was sequenced during a study of human T cells and chemical hapten exposure. About the research overall: From small differences in pooled library volume came most of the variation in per-sample TCR yields.

This CDR3 is built from 14 residues. The V segment lost 6 bases and the J segment 2 bases; nucleotides outside the gene matches: 7. Germline assignment: CDR1 MNHNY and CDR2 SVGAGI (reference sequence). Total RNA was isolated from whole blood that had not been fractionated. Separate cDNA molecules received unique molecular identifiers, which the library attached to them. TCRdb redid the calling of the 5' RACE reads with MiXCR, one entry per CDR3 protein. In the table there are about 80,000 distinct CDR3 sequences, less than 9.5% of which are singletons. Study outcomes and limitations: The study found that DPC sensitization did not change TCRs above 1 in 1000 frequency.

Comments on this clonotype: Antigen specificity is unknown.

This sequence joins TRBV6-6 and TRBJ2-7; the match to TRBD2 covers 7 bases. This receptor was obtained from a male donor in good health. CDR3 in amino acids: CASRGGGSTYEQYF. CDR3 nucleotide sequence: TGTGCCAGCAGGGGGGGGGGGAGCACCTACGAGCAGTACTTC.